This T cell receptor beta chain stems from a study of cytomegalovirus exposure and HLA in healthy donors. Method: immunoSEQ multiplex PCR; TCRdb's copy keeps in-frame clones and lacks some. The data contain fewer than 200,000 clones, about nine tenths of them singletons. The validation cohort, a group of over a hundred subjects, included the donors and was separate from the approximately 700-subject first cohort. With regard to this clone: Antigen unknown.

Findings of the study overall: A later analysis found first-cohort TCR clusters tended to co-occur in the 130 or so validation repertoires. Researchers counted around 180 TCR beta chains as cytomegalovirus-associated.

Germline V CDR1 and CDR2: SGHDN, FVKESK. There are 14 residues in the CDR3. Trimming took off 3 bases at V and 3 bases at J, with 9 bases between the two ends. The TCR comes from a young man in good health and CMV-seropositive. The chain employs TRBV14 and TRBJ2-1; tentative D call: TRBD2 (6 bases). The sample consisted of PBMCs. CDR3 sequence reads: CASSQREGYNEQFF. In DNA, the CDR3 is TGTGCCAGCAGCCAGCGGGAAGGCTACAATGAGCAGTTCTTC.